What follows describes a single TCR beta chain. This clonotype was observed a handful of times. Its antigen is currently not known. No base quality values were provided; no much bigger clone lies one nucleotide off. The library was obtained by RACE. Sequencing used a NextSeq 500. During library preparation, unique molecular identifiers were attached to individual cDNA molecules so that TCRs could be counted quantitatively and reproducibly. Each blood RNA sample was used to sequence both TCR alpha and TCR beta chains. The published analysis was carried out like this. The median number of TCRs per sample was approximately 93,000, ranging from roughly 23,224 to 690,600. V, J and CDR3 annotation of the TCR reads was performed with the Decombinator software suite. To make PS versus PT1 abundance plots, every sample was subsampled to the same number of TCRs (28,000). Expanded TCRs were defined as absent before sensitization and observed at least eight times at the 2-week time point. TCRdb redid the processing of the public reads, applying fastp at Q25 and MiXCR, and retained in-frame beta chains. Identical CDR3 proteins give one entry, which carries the most common genes and DNA. These V and J calls are TCRdb output, not the study's own analysis. The sample profile shows 150,000 to 200,000 distinct CDR3 sequences; around 30% of them were found once. The top ten hold less than 3% of the sample.

Explained via the paper, the time point label denotes: pre-sensitization, week 0. The treatment or condition label corresponds to: therapeutic diphenylcyclopropenone sensitization with weekly scalp DPC. At each patch-test visit, blood was drawn before the patch test was applied. Patients were considered eligible if aged 18 to 70, diagnosed with alopecia and deemed suitable for DPC therapy, and patients were excluded if pregnant. Total RNA was isolated from unfractionated whole blood collected in Tempus Blood RNA tubes. This record comes from a study of human T cells and chemical hapten exposure (TCRdb year 2021). Turning to the overall study: For sensitization, 2% DPC in acetone was applied to a roughly 2 cm by roughly 2 cm area of upper inner arm skin. Patch testing on the upper back used Finn chambers containing 0.01% DPC, with scoring done after 6 days according to International Contact Dermatitis Research Group standards. Weekly therapeutic DPC doses were additionally applied to the scalp of patients throughout the roughly 24-week study period. Twenty-nine alopecia patients provided blood for TCR sequencing at one to four time points (pre-sensitization, 2, 6 and 24 weeks). The mostly female patient cohort included alopecia areata with under or over 50% scalp involvement, alopecia totalis and alopecia universalis. Libraries were pooled for sequencing, and variation in per-sample TCR yields was attributed mainly to small differences in library volumes within the pool. In alopecia patients, the study followed how the peripheral blood TCR repertoire changed in vivo over primary and secondary sensitization to diphenylcyclopropenone (DPC), a hapten. Blood was sampled from patients pre-sensitization (week 0) and at 2, 6 and about 24 weeks after DPC sensitization. Overall results and qualifications from the work: The number of TCRs above 1 in 1000 frequency did not change with DPC sensitization; there was no evidence of global repertoire structure alterations. Because all patients had alopecia, a presumed autoimmune disease, the immune response of the patients might differ from that of healthy individuals. Patch test score was positively correlated with the number of PT1 expanded TCRs, with significance at thresholds 8, 16 and 32 but not at 4. After repeated subsampling, changes were observed in the strength of the expansion versus patch-test correlation and in the threshold at which the correlation became significant. Significantly more large CDR3 similarity clusters were formed by expanded TCRs than by pre-sensitization or healthy control sets, consistent with antigen-driven responses.

CDR1 MDHEN and CDR2 SYDVKM were looked up in the germline V gene. At the junction V is shortened by 4 bases and J by 3 bases; bases outside the gene matches: 6. The CDR3 contains 16 residues, cysteine and phenylalanine counted. The retained sequence is limited to the CDR3, 48 bases, with the frame set at the first base. The rearranged segments are TRBV28 and TRBJ2-1, and 10 junctional nucleotides match TRBD2. This TCR was recovered from a woman younger than 45 with alopecia areata. Some clones in this sample may be carry-over from other donors' samples. The material was whole blood, obtained in connection with sensitization to the hapten diphenylcyclopropenone (DPC). CDR3 reads: CASSSASGSFYNEQFF. The nucleotide sequence is TGTGCCAGCAGTTCCGCTAGCGGGAGTTTCTACAATGAGCAGTTCTTC. Here the CDR3 is joined to the reference TRBV28 and TRBJ2-1 genes, and the full variable domain is: DVKVTQSSRYLVKRTGEKVFLECVQDMDHENMFWYRQDPGLGLRLIYFSYDVKMKEKGDIPEGYSVSREKKERFSLILESASTNQTSMYLCASSSASGSFYNEQFFGPGTRLTVL.